The 14 T cell receptor beta chains in this list originate from one sample, sequenced in a study of blood T cell repertoires in COVID-19. The method was immunoSEQ multiplex PCR; TCRdb's version includes in-frame clones alone and lacks a portion of them. The table includes around 260,000 clones, roughly 86% detected once. The sample taken for sequencing was peripheral blood. Every receptor here comes from an older woman with COVID-19, enrolled during active disease.

This clone was seen a handful of times. The chain couples TRBV3-1 (or the pseudogene TRBV3-2) to TRBJ1-2; no reliable D call. CDR1 is LGHDT and CDR2 is YNNKEL in the germline V gene (reference sequence). There are 13 residues in the CDR3. With 1 base removed from V and 5 bases from J, the gap between germline ends came to 8 bases. Here the CDR3 DNA reads TGTGCCAGCAGCCAAGGGAGAGGGTATGGCTACACCTTC. Its protein is CASSQGRGYGYTF.

This sequence joins TRBV6-5 and TRBJ1-4, with D unclear. The germline V and J ends were trimmed by 2 bases and 10 bases, with 8 bases remaining between them. Germline CDR1 MNHEY, CDR2 SVGAGI. This CDR3 contains 12 residues. The CDR3, as DNA: TGTGCCAGCAGTTACCCGGAGGGAAAACTGTTTTTT. It is translated as CASSYPEGKLFF.

This clone showed up just once. The chain has TRBV7-6 and TRBJ2-2; TRBD2 matches 10 bases. CDR1 is SGHVS and CDR2 is FNYEAQ in the germline V gene. V shed 5 bases and J 6 bases; nucleotides not matched to a gene: 15. This CDR3 has 18 residues. The CDR3 DNA follows: TGTGCCAGCAGCATCTATCACGATCCTAGCGGGAGACCCGGGGAGCTGTTTTTT. Residues: CASSIYHDPSGRPGELFF.

The chain employs TRBV6-5 and TRBJ2-1; weak D call: TRBD1 (5 bases). The V and J ends lost 8 bases and 7 bases respectively, with 9 bases between them. CDR1 MNHEY and CDR2 SVGAGI come from the germline V gene. This CDR3 has 11 residues. CDR3 loop: CASRQGNEQFF. For the CDR3, the DNA is TGTGCCAGCCGTCAGGGTAATGAGCAGTTCTTC.

The V gene is TRBV5-1, the J gene TRBJ2-1, with D hard to call. Trimming cost V 3 bases and J 9 bases, with 16 bases left between them. This CDR3 comprises 14 residues. Germline assignment: CDR1 SGHRS and CDR2 YFSETQ. CDR3 nucleotides: TGCGCCAGCAGCTCCCCGGGTAGTTTCACTGAGCAGTTCTTC. Translation: CASSSPGSFTEQFF.

This sequence joins TRBV7-9 and TRBJ2-5, with D possibly matching TRBD1 (5 bases). Germline V gives CDR1 SEHNR, CDR2 FQNEAQ (reference sequence). The CDR3 loop spans 17 amino acids. Trimming cost V 4 bases and J 3 bases, with 21 bases left between them. The CDR3 sequence: CASSWGPNSPKKETQYF. CDR3 nucleotides: TGTGCCAGCAGCTGGGGCCCGAACTCCCCGAAAAAAGAGACCCAGTACTTC.

The rearrangement links TRBV3-1 (or the pseudogene TRBV3-2) to TRBJ1-2; D gene uncertain. Germline CDR1 is LGHDT and CDR2 is YNNKEL (reference sequence). Trimming left V 4 bases short and J 8 bases short, with 11 bases between. CDR3 length: 12 amino acids. Here the CDR3 DNA reads TGTGCCAGCAGCCGTGCTCGGTCCGGCTACACCTTC. Translation: CASSRARSGYTF.

This chain connects TRBV28 to TRBJ1-2; TRBD1 is a possible D gene (5 bases). Trimming shortened V by 3 bases and J by 4 bases, and 12 bases separated the two germline ends. The length of the CDR3 is 14 residues. CDR1 is MDHEN and CDR2 is SYDVKM in the germline V gene. In DNA, the CDR3 is TGTGCCAGCAGTTTGACAGCGCTTAGCTATGGCTACACCTTC. This sequence encodes CASSLTALSYGYTF.

For this clone: One end of the junction varies from germline; a read error may be responsible. The chain carries TRBV28 and TRBJ2-7; no definite D call. This CDR3 contains 12 residues. Germline V CDR1 and CDR2: MDHEN, SYDVKM. The CDR3 region is CASSFLLYAQYF. CDR3 bases: TGTGCCAGCAGTTTCCTACTCTACGCGCAGTACTTC.

The chain links TRBV5-8 to TRBJ1-6, with 8 nucleotides matching TRBD1. The J segment lost 7 bases and the V segment lost 1 base, leaving 7 bases of the junction unmatched. The CDR3 contains 16 residues. Germline CDR1 is SGHTS and CDR2 is YDEGEE. The CDR3 sequence is CASSLFSGTGNSPLHF. CDR3 in DNA: TGTGCCAGCAGCTTGTTTTCCGGGACAGGAAATTCACCCCTCCACTTT.

The chain joins TRBV9 to TRBJ2-7; 9 positions agree with TRBD1. The V segment lost 0 bases and the J segment 5 bases; nucleotides outside the gene matches: 9. The germline V gene has CDR1 SGDLS and CDR2 YYNGEE. The CDR3 is made up of 16 amino acids. CDR3 DNA: TGTGCCAGCAGCGTAGTCCCGGGACAGGGTCCCCACGAGCAGTACTTC. Its translation: CASSVVPGQGPHEQYF.

This clone was observed a single time. V gene TRBV19 combines with J gene TRBJ1-1; TRBD1 agrees at 9 bases. CDR1 is LNHDA, CDR2 SQIVND, per germline (reference sequence). There are 15 residues in the CDR3. The junction had 10 bases not matched to a gene; V was cut back by 8 bases and J by 3 bases. The DNA for the CDR3 is TGTGCCAGTGCCGACAGGGGGAGTGGGGACACTGAAGCTTTCTTT. It yields the protein CASADRGSGDTEAFF.

The V gene is TRBV13, the J gene TRBJ2-3; 13 positions match TRBD2. CDR3 length equals 18 residues. V shed 0 bases, J shed 5 bases, and the junction held 8 bases outside the gene matches. CDR1 is PRHDT and CDR2 is FYEKMQ in the germline V gene (reference sequence). The CDR3 here is CASSLGGPGLAGIDTQYF. In DNA form, the CDR3 reads TGTGCCAGCAGCTTAGGGGGGCCGGGACTAGCGGGAATAGATACGCAGTATTTT.

The chain couples TRBV6-1 to TRBJ1-6; D ambiguous. This CDR3 is 14 amino acids long. The V end was cut by 1 base, the J end by 6 bases, with 7 bases between. The germline V gene has CDR1 MNHNS and CDR2 SASEGT. The DNA for the CDR3 is TGTGCCAGCAGTGAAGGACACCCTAATTCACCCCTCCACTTT. It codes for CASSEGHPNSPLHF.